The sequence of this T cell receptor beta chain was determined in a study of response to subunit inactivated influenza vaccine. Study-level findings and limits: The study's authors posited that every seasonal influenza vaccination enlists few new T cells.

One entry per CDR3 protein, called by TCRdb with MiXCR from the RT-PCR reads. The sample yields 700,000 to 800,000 distinct CDR3 sequences, about 18% seen once. V gave up 6 bases and J gave up 3 bases; unmatched junction bases: 4. The CDR3 is made up of 14 amino acids. The table lists this clonotype with a few counts. The antigen remains undetermined. The source of this sequence is a man aged 45 to 65 who received an inactivated influenza vaccine. The sample here was PBMCs from blood, taken approximately 5 days after vaccination. The V gene is TRBV12-3 or TRBV12-4, the J gene TRBJ2-1; 8 bases are shared with TRBD2. The CDR3 loop is CASRKSGSYNEQFF. CDR3 coding DNA: TGTGCCAGCAGGAAGAGCGGGAGCTACAATGAGCAGTTCTTC.